This T cell receptor (beta chain) came from a study of blood T cell repertoires in COVID-19. Study information: Italy, Spain and the United States were the sources of the convalescent and acute COVID-19 samples. T cells, B-cell-depleted T cells, or PBMCs supplied cDNA or gDNA.

In the original workflow: It was from reference gene primer amplification that nucleated cell counts were estimated. Sequencing used immunoSEQ multiplex PCR; TCRdb keeps in-frame clones, though not all of them. That table furnishes V, J and clone size, whereas the DNA furnished D and trimming. The sample holds 110,000 to 150,000 clones, about 82% seen once. Germline V CDR1 and CDR2: SEHNR, FQNEAQ (reference sequence). The J segment lost 1 base and the V segment lost 4 bases, leaving 5 bases of the junction unmatched. The CDR3 has 15 amino acids. The V and J genes are TRBV7-9 and TRBJ2-5, with 8 bases fitting TRBD2. The TCR comes from a woman aged 55-75 years with acute or convalescent COVID-19. The sequencing input was peripheral blood. The CDR3 region is CASSSLAGGQETQYF. The DNA of the CDR3 is TGTGCCAGCAGCTCCCTGGCGGGGGGCCAAGAGACCCAGTACTTC.